The present T cell receptor beta chain was sequenced within a study of shared clonotypes between healthy human individuals. Whole-study results and caveats: Sequencing depth was expected to influence donor clonotype sharing. A handful of donors held about 4.5% of naive CD4 clonotypes in common.

For every subset, genomic DNA was evenly distributed across several immunoSEQ plates. The assay was immunoSEQ multiplex PCR, and TCRdb's table has in-frame clones only and misses some. Of 550,000 to 700,000 clones in the sample, roughly 72% are singletons; the top ten hold more than 1.5%. Germline V gene lookup returns CDR1 LNHDA and CDR2 SQIVND (reference sequence). The CDR3 is 13 amino acids. Trimming removed 9 bases at V and 4 bases at J, with 13 bases between. Comments on this clone: Its specificity is unknown.

This clonotype was obtained from a woman in her 30s in good health. This sequence joins TRBV19 and TRBJ1-5; a possible D gene is TRBD1 (5 bases). The material sequenced was memory CD4+ T cells sorted from blood. The subset: CD45RA-negative fraction. CDR3 coding DNA: TGTGCCAGCAGGAAACAGGAAAATCAGCCCCAGCATTTT. This encodes CASRKQENQPQHF.